These 4 T cell receptor beta chains originate from one sample sequenced in a study of T cells in Graves' hyperthyroidism and ophthalmopathy. Using RNA transcripts as the source, TCR beta CDR3 regions were amplified. With the HTBI primer set, the TCR CDR3 went through a first round of RT-PCR. TCRdb independently ran MiXCR on the multiplex PCR reads; one entry per CDR3 protein. The data contain nearly 750,000 distinct CDR3 sequences, roughly a third of them singletons. Specimen: blood. The origin of the receptors is a woman between 35 and 50 years old with Graves' hyperthyroidism.

In the case of this clonotype: A read error is possible here, since a much larger clone lies one base away. This sequence joins TRBV12-3 or TRBV12-4 and TRBJ1-6; no reliable D call. CDR3 length: 14 residues. Trimming took off 9 bases at V and 0 bases at J, with 9 bases between the two ends. CDR3 in amino acids: CASCKSSYNSPLHF. DNA for the CDR3: TGTGCCAGTTGTAAGTCCTCCTATAATTCACCCCTCCACTTT.

As regards this clonotype: At one of its ends the junction is not consistent with the germline gene, which may arise from a read error. The chain uses TRBV12-3 or TRBV12-4 and TRBJ2-1, with a weak D call TRBD1 (6 bases). CDR3 length equals 13 residues. As DNA, the CDR3 is TGTGCCAGCGGTTTCCAGTCCGGGACAGAGCAGTTCTTC. Translation: CASGFQSGTEQFF.

With respect to this clonotype: Since the CDR3 does not end with the conserved phenylalanine or tryptophan, this likely comes from a read error. No DNA is shown, since the ends of the CDR3 on it are uncertain; the CDR3 is the one TCRdb lists. The V gene is TRBV7-9, the J gene TRBJ2-7. The CDR3 totals 8 residues, both ends included. Germline CDR1 is SEHNR and CDR2 is FQNEAQ (reference sequence). The CDR3 sequence: CASSLAIA.

The chain joins TRBV7-2 to TRBJ1-3; TRBD1 is a possible D gene (5 bases). This CDR3 has 15 amino acids. V lost 6 bases, J lost 0 bases, and 12 bases lay in between. The germline CDR1 and CDR2 sequences are SGHTA and FQGNSA. CDR3 loop: CASRAGHNSGNTIYF. CDR3 nucleotide sequence: TGTGCCAGCAGAGCCGGACACAACTCTGGAAACACCATATATTTT.